What follows describes a single TCR beta chain. Its antigen is unknown. These data belong to a study of shared clonotypes between healthy human individuals. General study findings and limits: In having few donors, the study represented limited genetic and exposure-history diversity.

The germline V gene encodes CDR1 SEHNR and CDR2 FQNEAQ (reference sequence). With 5 bases removed from V and 2 bases from J, the gap between germline ends came to 21 bases. This CDR3 comprises 17 residues. Profiled with immunoSEQ multiplex PCR; TCRdb holds only in-frame clones, not every one. The data show around 750,000 clones, around 74% seen once. Sequencing used memory CD4+ T cells sorted from blood. Subset indicated: CD45RA-negative fraction. The TCR originated in a woman aged 25 to 39 in good health. The chain employs TRBV7-9 and TRBJ2-5, with unresolved D. CDR3 region: CASSPHLGRRDQETQYF. CDR3 bases: TGTGCCAGCAGCCCCCACCTAGGGCGTAGAGATCAAGAGACCCAGTACTTC.